These 6 T cell receptor beta chains share one sample of origin, sequenced in a study of cytomegalovirus exposure and HLA in healthy donors. Profiled with immunoSEQ multiplex PCR; TCRdb holds only in-frame clones, not every one. The table lists about 200,000 clones, about 81% of them singletons, with 1.2% in the top ten. The sample comprised PBMCs. Source of these receptors: a woman aged 25 to 39 in good health and CMV-seronegative.

This chain uses TRBV5-1 with TRBJ1-2; 7 positions agree with TRBD1. CDR1 and CDR2 from the germline V gene are SGHRS and YFSETQ. The J segment lost 9 bases and the V segment lost 0 bases, leaving 8 bases of the junction unmatched. The CDR3 sequence is 14 residues long. The CDR3 sequence is CASSLEGQSSSYTF. The CDR3 DNA reads TGCGCCAGCAGCTTGGAGGGACAGTCAAGTAGCTACACCTTC. The full variable domain, completed using reference TRBV5-1 and TRBJ1-2, is KAGVTQTPRYLIKTRGQQVTLSCSPISGHRSVSWYQQTPGQGLQFLFEYFSETQRNKGNFPGRFSGRQFSNSRSEMNVSTLELGDSALYLCASSLEGQSSSYTFGSGTRLTVV.

The count of this clone is one. It may be a read error: a sequence one base away is much more abundant. The CDR3 spells CASSWDSYGYTF. DNA of the CDR3: TGTGCCAGCAGTTGGGACAGCTATGGCTACACCTTC. The chain combines TRBV28 with TRBJ1-2, with TRBD1 identical over 7 bases. Germline V CDR1 and CDR2: MDHEN, SYDVKM. The CDR3 loop spans 12 amino acids. Trimming took 4 bases from V and 4 from J; bases not matched to a gene: 0.

This chain joins TRBV27 and TRBJ1-2; TRBD1 agrees at 9 bases. Germline CDR1 and CDR2: MNHEY and SMNVEV (reference sequence). The CDR3 is made up of 13 amino acids. Losses at the gene ends were 8 bases for V and 6 bases for J; bases not matched to a gene: 7. The CDR3 region has the DNA TGTGCCAGCCAGGACAGGGGAAGGGATGGCTACACCTTC. It codes for CASQDRGRDGYTF.

The rearrangement links TRBV7-7 to TRBJ2-7, with 8 bases fitting TRBD1. The ends lost 5 bases at V and 6 bases at J; junction bases unmatched: 3. CDR1 and CDR2 from the germline V gene are SSHAT and FNYEAQ (reference sequence). The CDR3 runs to 12 residues. The CDR3 sequence: CASSRDRGEQYF. The CDR3 coding sequence is TGTGCCAGCAGCCGCGACAGGGGCGAGCAGTACTTC.

The rearrangement links TRBV2 to TRBJ2-6; D gene unclear. Germline CDR1 SNHLY, CDR2 FYNNEI. V gave up 8 bases and J gave up 3 bases, with 5 bases separating them. The CDR3 spans 12 residues. Here the CDR3 DNA reads TGTGCCAGCCTATTTGGGGCCAACGTCCTGACTTTC. Residues: CASLFGANVLTF.

V gene TRBV4-2 combines with J gene TRBJ2-1, with 12 nucleotides matching TRBD2. The V and J ends lost 0 bases and 0 bases, in that order; junction bases with no gene match: 12. Germline V lookup: CDR1 LGHNA, CDR2 YNFKEQ. The CDR3 spans 21 residues. Written as DNA, the CDR3 is TGTGCCAGCAGCCAAGATATTCGGGGACTAGCGGGTGCGAGCTCCTACAATGAGCAGTTCTTC. Translation: CASSQDIRGLAGASSYNEQFF.